This TCR beta chain was identified during a study of cytomegalovirus exposure and HLA in healthy donors. Worth noting for this clone: The antigen remains undetermined.

This CDR3 contains 16 residues. V was cut by 3 bases and J by 4 bases, with 15 bases left in between. Germline V gives CDR1 LNHDA, CDR2 SQIVND (reference sequence). Findings of the study overall: Among TCR beta chains, those listed as cytomegalovirus-associated numbered around 160. Later on, an analysis found that several of the most significant clusters appeared to be linked to common viral pathogens, which included parvovirus B19.

Primers for the PCR totalled 60 Vbeta and 13 Jbeta. The method was immunoSEQ multiplex PCR; TCRdb's version includes in-frame clones alone and lacks a portion of them. Altogether about 160,000 clones are present, roughly 82% being singletons, with the ten largest covering around 1.5%. Sequencing was done on a sample of PBMCs. This TCR was sampled from a girl between 10 and 17 years old in good health and CMV-seropositive. V usage is TRBV19 and J usage is TRBJ2-2; possible D gene TRBD2, 6 bases. The CDR3 is CASSIKGVGGTGELFF. The CDR3 region has the DNA TGTGCCAGTAGTATTAAAGGAGTGGGAGGCACCGGGGAGCTGTTTTTT.